This T cell receptor beta chain comes out of a study of CD8 T cells in seronegative destructive rheumatoid arthritis (TCRdb year 2020). Regarding the study in general: At the time of sampling, biological drugs were being given to seven out of the eight CND-RA patients. Peripheral CD8+ TCRbeta repertoires of CCP-negative destructive rheumatoid arthritis (CND-RA) patients were compared with newly diagnosed seropositive RA, seronegative RA and healthy controls. Comparison cohorts of seropositive RA, seronegative RA and healthy controls came from an earlier published TCRbeta dataset rather than new sequencing. The paper's findings and limits, for the study overall: Once age was adjusted for, the CD8+ TCRbeta repertoires of CND-RA patients appeared less diverse and more clonal than the repertoires of other RA subtypes. A distinct set of enriched public clonotypes appeared to be carried by CND-RA patients, and this finding was interpreted by the authors as support for a separate disease subset. CND-RA repertoires showed more CMV-reactive and fewer influenza A-reactive CD8+ TCRbeta sequences than controls and other RA subtypes. The small size of the CND-RA cohort was acknowledged as a study limitation. In the absence of diagnostic samples, TCR repertoire differences may be partly attributable to poor disease control over the years rather than being present at onset. Across the 90,000 to 150,000 clonotypes tested, no public clonotype enrichment remained significant after Benjamini-Hochberg correction.

Notes on this clone: Its antigen remains undetermined. There are no base qualities to consult, and no much larger clone falls within one base.

The germline V gene (reference sequence) yields MNHEY for CDR1 and SMNVEV for CDR2. Germline trimming: 6 bases from V, 5 bases from J; junction bases outside gene matches: 9. From the cysteine up to the phenylalanine, the CDR3 has a length of 16 residues. Only the CDR3 DNA stays, 48 bases, in frame from base 1. CND-RA patients were negative for the clinical CCP2 antibody test, and joint destruction progressed despite active therapy. All CND-RA patients were characterized by typical joint destruction in wrists and ankles and by failure of conventional anti-rheumatic therapy. CND-RA patients were sampled not at diagnosis but after long disease histories, which in several cases spanned decades. Each patient provided roughly 52 millilitres of EDTA-anticoagulated peripheral blood. Peripheral blood mononuclear cells were isolated by Ficoll-Paque PLUS density gradient separation. AutoMACS magnetic bead positive selection was used to isolate CD8+ cells from fresh or cryopreserved PBMCs, and flow cytometry was used to check purity. Nucleospin Tissue or Tissue XS kits were used to extract genomic DNA, which was then quantified on a Qubit 2.0 fluorometer.

Genomic DNA from CD8+ cells was used for TCRbeta sequencing, which was performed according to the manufacturer's instructions. A genomics technology centre in Finland ran the TCRbeta sequencing, which was done with the immunoSEQ assay. Per the source publication's procedure: Clonotype tables from the immunoSEQ preprocessing pipeline were converted to VDJtools format, and non-productive clonotypes were removed. Samples with fewer than 10,000 reads were excluded, the remaining samples were subsampled to 10,000 reads, and most of the eight CND-RA samples were retained. Shannon-Wiener, Simpson and clonality indices were calculated with the VDJtools CalcDiversityStats function on data subsampled to 10,000 reads. Non-singleton TCRbeta clonotypes were hard-matched, with no mismatches allowed, against VDJdb to infer antigen specificity. CDR3 sequences that differed by one amino acid (Hamming distance 1) were grouped together into clusters with potentially shared antigen targets. Group enrichment of public clonotypes was tested with one-sided Fisher's exact tests after groups were resampled to six samples, with the procedure repeated ten times. The table was pulled from immuneACCESS by TCRdb, which kept in-frame rearrangements only. Such tables lose some clones; where checked, under half of the loss comes from unresolved V genes, and the rest has no known cause. V and J calls and clone size come straight from that table; D and trimming were deduced from the DNA. Across this sample there are 4,000 to 5,000 clones, with approximately 78% seen only once. The ten largest make up roughly 38% of the sample.

The clonotype was recovered from a woman between 50 and 70 years old with seronegative destructive rheumatoid arthritis. The chain was built from TRBV27 and TRBJ2-5; 13 bases in the middle match TRBD2. The material sequenced was CD8+ T cells from blood. The DNA sequence is TGTGCCAGCAGACCCGTGGGACTAGCGGGGACGGAGACCCAGTACTTC. The encoded protein is CASRPVGLAGTETQYF.